This TCR beta chain was found in a study of CD8+CD57+ T cells in acquired aplastic anemia. Study overall: Healthy donors yielded about 10.8 million CD4+ cell reads on average. Overall study findings and caveats: Common to patients and controls were approximately 30 CD8+ CDR3 sequences. Controls did not differ significantly from patients in CD8+ Simpson's diversity.

With respect to this clonotype: No antigen is known for it.

The use of genomic DNA as template underpinned the TCR beta VDJ and CDR3 profiling. TCRdb redid the calling of the reads with MiXCR, one entry per CDR3 protein. The sample lists 200,000 to 250,000 distinct CDR3 sequences; 30% to 40% were seen once. The germline CDR1 and CDR2 sequences are LGHNA and YNFKEQ. V shed 0 bases and J 1 base; nucleotides not matched to a gene: 3. There are 16 residues in the CDR3. Material: sorted CD4+, CD8+, or CD8+CD57+ T cells (not recorded which) from PBMCs. The rearrangement links TRBV4-2 to TRBJ2-3; 8 positions agree with TRBD2. This sequence was found in a human donor in good health, serving as a control. CDR3 loop: CASSQDGGAGTDTQYF. The CDR3 nucleotides are TGTGCCAGCAGCCAAGACGGGGGGGCTGGCACAGATACGCAGTATTTT.